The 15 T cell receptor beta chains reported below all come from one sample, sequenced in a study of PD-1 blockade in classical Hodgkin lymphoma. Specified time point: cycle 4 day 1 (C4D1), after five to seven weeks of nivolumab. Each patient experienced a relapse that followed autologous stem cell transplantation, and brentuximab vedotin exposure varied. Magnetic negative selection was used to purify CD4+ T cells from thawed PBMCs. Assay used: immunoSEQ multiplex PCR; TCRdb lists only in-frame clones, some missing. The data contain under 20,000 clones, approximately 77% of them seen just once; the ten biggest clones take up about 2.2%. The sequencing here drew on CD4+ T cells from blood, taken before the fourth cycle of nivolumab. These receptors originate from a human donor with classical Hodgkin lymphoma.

The CDR3 region is CASRYPGTALYEQYV. DNA of the CDR3: TGTGCCAGCAGATACCCCGGGACAGCACTCTACGAGCAGTACGTC. The rearrangement links TRBV27 to TRBJ2-7; 7 nucleotides align to TRBD1. V lost 6 bases, J lost 3 bases, and 11 bases stayed unmatched. The germline V gene encodes CDR1 MNHEY and CDR2 SMNVEV (reference sequence). CDR3 length: 15 amino acids.

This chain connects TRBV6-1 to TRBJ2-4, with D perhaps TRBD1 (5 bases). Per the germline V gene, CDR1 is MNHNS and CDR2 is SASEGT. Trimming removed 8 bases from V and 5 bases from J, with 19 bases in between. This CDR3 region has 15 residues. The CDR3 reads CASSLGRDSQNIQYF. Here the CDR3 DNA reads TGTGCCAGCTCCCTGGGCCGAGACAGCCAAAACATTCAGTACTTC.

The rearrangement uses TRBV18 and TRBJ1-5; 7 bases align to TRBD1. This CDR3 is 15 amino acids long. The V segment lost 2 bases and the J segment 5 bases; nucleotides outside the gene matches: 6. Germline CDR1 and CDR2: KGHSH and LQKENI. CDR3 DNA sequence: TGTGCCAGCTCACCAGACCCGGGACAGCATCAGCCCCAGCATTTT. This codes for CASSPDPGQHQPQHF.

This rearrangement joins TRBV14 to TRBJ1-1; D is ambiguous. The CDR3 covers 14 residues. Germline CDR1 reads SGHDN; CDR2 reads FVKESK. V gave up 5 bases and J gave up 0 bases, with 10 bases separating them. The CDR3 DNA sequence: TGTGCCAGCAGCTCACCGGGGATGAACACTGAAGCTTTCTTT. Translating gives CASSSPGMNTEAFF.

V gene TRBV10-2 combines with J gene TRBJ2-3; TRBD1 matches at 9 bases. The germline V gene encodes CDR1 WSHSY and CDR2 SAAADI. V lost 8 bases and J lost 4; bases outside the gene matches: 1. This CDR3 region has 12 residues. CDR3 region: CASDRGADTQYF. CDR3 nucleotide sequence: TGCGCCAGCGACAGGGGGGCAGATACGCAGTATTTT.

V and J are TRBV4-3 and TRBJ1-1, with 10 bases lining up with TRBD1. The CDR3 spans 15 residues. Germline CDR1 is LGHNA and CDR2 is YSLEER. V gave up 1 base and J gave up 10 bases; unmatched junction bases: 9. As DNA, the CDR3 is TGCGCCAGCAGCCAAGCGACAGGACAGGGGGAGCGAGCTTTCTTT. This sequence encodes CASSQATGQGERAFF.

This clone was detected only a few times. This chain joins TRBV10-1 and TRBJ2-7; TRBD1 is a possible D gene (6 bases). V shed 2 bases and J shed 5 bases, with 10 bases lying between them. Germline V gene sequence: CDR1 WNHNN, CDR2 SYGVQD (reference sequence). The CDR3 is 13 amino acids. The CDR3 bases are TGCGCCAGCAGTGAGAGACCAGGGGACGAGCAGTACTTC. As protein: CASSERPGDEQYF.

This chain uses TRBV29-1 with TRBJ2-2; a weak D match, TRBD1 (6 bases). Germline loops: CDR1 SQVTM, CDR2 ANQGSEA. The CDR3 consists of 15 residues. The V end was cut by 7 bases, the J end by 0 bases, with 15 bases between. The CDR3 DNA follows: TGCAGCGGCAGATCAGGGGCGGCGAACACCGGGGAGCTGTTTTTT. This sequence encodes CSGRSGAANTGELFF.

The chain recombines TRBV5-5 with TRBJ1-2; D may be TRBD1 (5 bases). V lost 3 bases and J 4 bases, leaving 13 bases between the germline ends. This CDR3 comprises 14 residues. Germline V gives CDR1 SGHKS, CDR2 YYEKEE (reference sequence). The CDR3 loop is CASSSFSGGYGYTF. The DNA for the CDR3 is TGTGCCAGCAGCTCCTTCTCGGGGGGCTATGGCTACACCTTC. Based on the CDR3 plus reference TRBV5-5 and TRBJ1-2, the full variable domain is DAGVTQSPTHLIKTRGQQVTLRCSPISGHKSVSWYQQVLGQGPQFIFQYYEKEERGRGNFPDRFSARQFPNYSSELNVNALLLGDSALYLCASSSFSGGYGYTFGSGTRLTVV.

The CDR3 region is CASSAAGANYGYTF. CDR3 in DNA: TGTGCCAGCAGTGCTGCTGGAGCTAACTATGGCTACACCTTC. The chain has TRBV6-6 and TRBJ1-2; D uncertain. Trimming took off 5 bases at V and 0 bases at J, with 10 bases between the two ends. This CDR3 has 14 residues. Germline loops: CDR1 MNHNY, CDR2 SVGAGI (reference sequence).

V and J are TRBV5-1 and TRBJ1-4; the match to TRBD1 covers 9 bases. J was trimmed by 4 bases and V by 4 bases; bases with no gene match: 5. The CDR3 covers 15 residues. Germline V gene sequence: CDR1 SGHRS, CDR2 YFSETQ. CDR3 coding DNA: TGCGCCAGCAGCGAACAGGGGGCGGGTAATGAAAAACTGTTTTTT. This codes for CASSEQGAGNEKLFF.

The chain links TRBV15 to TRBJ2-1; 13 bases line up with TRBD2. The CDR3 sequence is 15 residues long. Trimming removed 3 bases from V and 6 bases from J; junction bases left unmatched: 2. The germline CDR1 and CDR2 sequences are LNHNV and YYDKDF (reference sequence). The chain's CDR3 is CATSSGLAGANEQFF. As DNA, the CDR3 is TGTGCCACCAGCAGCGGACTAGCGGGAGCCAATGAGCAGTTCTTC.

The CDR3 here is CASSQERFGVERPTDTQYF. DNA for the CDR3: TGTGCCAGCAGCCAAGAGCGGTTCGGGGTCGAGCGGCCCACAGATACGCAGTATTTT. The chain uses TRBV14 and TRBJ2-3; possible D gene TRBD2, 5 bases. The germline V gene has CDR1 SGHDN and CDR2 FVKESK. V was trimmed by 0 bases and J by 2 bases, leaving 21 bases between them. The CDR3 loop spans 19 amino acids.

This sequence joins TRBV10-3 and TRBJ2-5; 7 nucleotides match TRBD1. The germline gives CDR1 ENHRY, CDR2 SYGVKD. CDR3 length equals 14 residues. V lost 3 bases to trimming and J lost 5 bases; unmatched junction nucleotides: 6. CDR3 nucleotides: TGTGCCATCAGTGACCTAACAGGGGAGGAGACCCAGTACTTC. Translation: CAISDLTGEETQYF.

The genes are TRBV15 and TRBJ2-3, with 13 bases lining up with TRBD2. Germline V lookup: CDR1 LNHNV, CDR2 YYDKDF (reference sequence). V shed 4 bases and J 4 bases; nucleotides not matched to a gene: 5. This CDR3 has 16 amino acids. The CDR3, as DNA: TGTGCCACCAGCATAACTAGCGGGGGGGTCTCAGATACGCAGTATTTT. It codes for CATSITSGGVSDTQYF.